The present TCR beta chain was sequenced within a study of blood T cell repertoires in COVID-19. Turning to the study itself: Samples representing acute and convalescent COVID-19 were sourced from the United States, Italy and Spain. Nucleic acid was either cDNA or gDNA, and it came from T cells, B-cell-depleted T cells, or PBMCs.

Per the authors' pipeline: Nucleated cell counts were estimated from reference gene primer amplification. Data came from immunoSEQ multiplex PCR; TCRdb stores just in-frame clones and leaves some out. That table is the source of V, J and clone size, and D and trimming were worked out from the DNA. The table has 90,000 to 120,000 clones, about 91% seen once. The germline V and J ends were trimmed by 0 bases and 9 bases, with 20 bases remaining between them. The CDR3 has 17 residues. Per the germline V gene, CDR1 is KGHDR and CDR2 is SFDVKD. This chain uses TRBV24-1 with TRBJ2-1; a weak D match, TRBD2 (6 bases). The source material was peripheral blood. The source of this sequence is a man aged 50-59 years with active or convalescent COVID-19. CDR3 in amino acids: CATSDLPGGGGRGEQFF. The CDR3 region has the DNA TGTGCCACCAGTGATTTGCCCGGGGGTGGAGGTAGAGGTGAGCAGTTCTTC.